The clone carrying this T cell receptor beta chain was detected many times. Trimming stripped 1 base from V and 3 bases from J, with 9 bases between. The CDR3 is made up of 14 amino acids. In germline, CDR1 is SEHNR, CDR2 FQNEAQ (reference sequence). Quantitative 5'-RACE with molecular barcodes produced the TCR beta libraries. One entry per CDR3 protein, called by TCRdb with MiXCR from the 5' RACE reads. The sample lists approximately 190,000 distinct CDR3 sequences, around 13% occurring once. The data originate from a study of CD8 T cells in ankylosing spondylitis. This receptor was identified in a female donor with ankylosing spondylitis or in good health (not recorded which). The V and J genes are TRBV7-9 and TRBJ1-1, with a possible D match to TRBD1 (5 bases). The source material was blood, either unsorted or a sorted T cell fraction (not recorded which). The CDR3 loop reads CASSLGGGDTEAFF. The CDR3 DNA reads as TGTGCCAGCAGCTTAGGGGGCGGTGACACTGAAGCTTTCTTT.